These 26 T cell receptor beta chains share one sample of origin, sequenced in a study of blood T cell repertoires in COVID-19. The protocol was immunoSEQ multiplex PCR, while the TCRdb copy is restricted to in-frame clones and leaves out a portion. Of roughly 200,000 clones listed, 78% are singletons. Sample: peripheral blood. The origin of the receptors is a woman older than 75 with active or convalescent COVID-19.

This rearrangement joins TRBV2 to TRBJ2-2, with D perhaps matching TRBD2 (5 bases). The V gene lost 8 bases and the J gene lost 6 bases, with 19 bases spanning the gap. The germline V gene encodes CDR1 SNHLY and CDR2 FYNNEI. The CDR3 runs 15 residues. CDR3 in amino acids: CASFENSGGSGELFF. CDR3 coding DNA: TGTGCCAGCTTTGAGAACAGTGGCGGGTCCGGGGAGCTGTTTTTT.

The rearrangement uses TRBV27 and TRBJ1-6; 10 bases agree with TRBD1. V was pared by 4 bases and J by 9 bases, with 3 bases of the junction left unmatched. The CDR3 sequence is 14 residues long. CDR1 and CDR2 (germline): MNHEY, SMNVEV (reference sequence). Here the CDR3 reads CASSYRDRGSPLHF. Written as DNA, the CDR3 is TGTGCCAGCAGTTATCGGGACAGGGGTTCACCCCTCCACTTT.

The chain is built from TRBV7-8 and TRBJ2-2; 8 bases map to TRBD2. Germline V gene sequence: CDR1 SGHVS, CDR2 FQNEAQ. There are 15 residues in the CDR3. After removal of 5 bases from V and 5 bases from J, the junction contained 7 bases not matched to a gene. CDR3 loop: CASSTSGGITGELFF. CDR3 in DNA: TGTGCCAGCAGCACCAGCGGGGGTATTACCGGGGAGCTGTTTTTT.

The chain carries TRBV6-6 and TRBJ1-1; D is possibly TRBD1 (5 bases). The germline V gene encodes CDR1 MNHNY and CDR2 SVGAGI (reference sequence). This CDR3 region has 14 residues. V gave up 6 bases and J gave up 5 bases, with 16 bases separating them. The CDR3 loop is CASRTQGMGTEAFF. CDR3 in DNA: TGTGCCAGCAGGACCCAGGGTATGGGGACTGAAGCTTTCTTT.

The gene calls are TRBV30 and TRBJ2-2; no clear D. The germline V gene has CDR1 GTSNPN and CDR2 SVGIG (reference sequence). The CDR3 contains 13 residues. The V end was cut by 6 bases, the J end by 0 bases, with 8 bases between. DNA of the CDR3: TGTGCCTGTAGCCGAACGAACACCGGGGAGCTGTTTTTT. Amino acid sequence: CACSRTNTGELFF.

This clone was detected a few times. This CDR3 reads CAITRTGETEAFF. The CDR3 DNA sequence: TGTGCCATCACCCGGACAGGGGAAACTGAAGCTTTCTTT. The chain has TRBV10-3 and TRBJ1-1; 9 nucleotides line up with TRBD1. The CDR3 is 13 residues long. V shed 7 bases and J 5 bases; nucleotides not matched to a gene: 5. Germline V gene sequence: CDR1 ENHRY, CDR2 SYGVKD.

The V and J genes are TRBV15 and TRBJ1-2; tentatively, D is TRBD1 (5 bases). This CDR3 is 17 amino acids long. The V gene lost 0 bases and the J gene lost 7 bases, with 21 bases spanning the gap. The germline V gene encodes CDR1 LNHNV and CDR2 YYDKDF (reference sequence). CDR3 in amino acids: CATSRDGGQGSAGGYTF. For the CDR3, the DNA is TGTGCCACCAGCAGAGATGGTGGGCAGGGATCCGCTGGTGGCTACACCTTC.

V gene TRBV21-1 combines with J gene TRBJ2-6; TRBD1, the table's D call, lacks a check against the DNA. TRBV21-1 is tagged as a pseudogene. This CDR3 contains 18 residues. In DNA form, the CDR3 reads TGTGCCAGCAGCCCCCGGGACAGGACGCTCTCTGGGGCCAACGTCCTGACTTTC. This codes for CASSPRDRTLSGANVLTF.

The V and J genes are TRBV27 and TRBJ1-6, with D unresolved. Germline CDR1 and CDR2: MNHEY and SMNVEV (reference sequence). Trimming took 4 bases from V and 7 from J, leaving 11 bases between them. The CDR3 covers 14 residues. This chain's CDR3 is CASSSRGGNSPLHF. For the CDR3, the DNA is TGTGCCAGCAGTTCGAGAGGTGGGAATTCACCCCTCCACTTT.

The chain recombines TRBV6-6 with TRBJ1-5; TRBD1 is a possible D gene (5 bases). Germline V gene sequence: CDR1 MNHNY, CDR2 SVGAGI (reference sequence). The germline V and J ends were trimmed by 2 bases and 0 bases, with 8 bases remaining between them. The CDR3 is made up of 15 amino acids. The CDR3 loop reads CASSYDSNSNQPQHF. As DNA, the CDR3 is TGTGCCAGCAGTTACGACAGTAATAGCAATCAGCCCCAGCATTTT.

This chain uses TRBV9 with TRBJ2-1; a weak D match, TRBD2 (6 bases). Between the trimmed V and J ends, which lost 0 bases and 3 bases, there was a span of 16 bases. The V gene's germline CDR1 is SGDLS and CDR2 YYNGEE. The CDR3 has 17 residues. CDR3 DNA: TGTGCCAGCAGCGTAGGGGTTAGCGGAACATACTACAATGAGCAGTTCTTC. Its translation: CASSVGVSGTYYNEQFF.

The rearrangement links TRBV5-6 to TRBJ1-4; 11 positions match TRBD1. The CDR3 is made up of 15 amino acids. V lost 4 bases, J lost 7 bases, and 6 bases stayed unmatched. Germline assignment: CDR1 SGHDT and CDR2 YYEEEE. CDR3 loop: CASSPRDRGIEKLFF. The DNA for the CDR3 is TGTGCCAGCAGCCCCCGGGACAGGGGGATTGAAAAACTGTTTTTT.

The chain joins TRBV5-1 to TRBJ1-2; TRBD1 agrees at 7 bases. The CDR3 contains 14 residues. Looked up from germline, CDR1 is SGHRS and CDR2 is YFSETQ. J was trimmed by 1 base and V by 5 bases; bases with no gene match: 5. This CDR3 reads CASRSTGDNYGYTF. For the CDR3, the DNA is TGCGCCAGCAGATCTACAGGGGATAACTATGGCTACACCTTC.

This clone was detected many times. This chain links TRBV3-1 (or the pseudogene TRBV3-2) with TRBJ1-1, with 7 bases identical to TRBD1. The V gene's germline CDR1 is LGHDT and CDR2 YNNKEL (reference sequence). The trim removed 4 bases at V and 1 base at J, leaving 9 bases unmatched. This CDR3 has 16 amino acids. CDR3 nucleotide sequence: TGTGCCAGCAGCCGGCCCTGGACAGGAGGGAACACTGAAGCTTTCTTT. Translating gives CASSRPWTGGNTEAFF.

The V and J genes are TRBV5-4 and TRBJ1-2; D is unresolved. This CDR3 has 14 residues. In germline, CDR1 is SGHNT, CDR2 YYREEE (reference sequence). V dropped 2 bases and J dropped 1 base, with 9 bases sitting between them. In DNA, the CDR3 is TGTGCCAGCAGCTTAAACTCCCGTAACTATGGCTACACCTTC. It codes for CASSLNSRNYGYTF.

CDR3 bases: TGTGCCAGCAGTTTCATCCGGGCGGGCTATAGCAATCAGCCCCAGCATTTT. It encodes CASSFIRAGYSNQPQHF. V and J are TRBV28 and TRBJ1-5; no reliable D call. This CDR3 spans 17 amino acids. V was shortened by 3 bases and J by 0 bases, with 15 bases between the two germline ends. Germline V gives CDR1 MDHEN, CDR2 SYDVKM.

This clone was detected only once. The chain couples TRBV7-2 to TRBJ1-6, with 10 bases fitting TRBD1. The CDR3 covers 15 residues. The germline V gene has CDR1 SGHTA and CDR2 FQGNSA. V gave up 5 bases and J gave up 9 bases; unmatched junction bases: 7. This chain's CDR3 is CASSTRDRGGSPLHF. The CDR3 DNA follows: TGTGCCAGCAGCACCCGGGACAGGGGCGGTTCACCCCTCCACTTT.

This sequence joins TRBV7-9 and TRBJ1-5, with D possibly being TRBD1 (5 bases). The V end was cut by 5 bases, the J end by 8 bases, with 13 bases between. CDR1 and CDR2 from the germline V gene are SEHNR and FQNEAQ (reference sequence). The CDR3 consists of 13 residues. The CDR3 nucleotides read TGTGCCAGCAGCAGGGGCCCACTAAAGCCCCAGCATTTT. Residues: CASSRGPLKPQHF.

The rearrangement joins TRBV6-6 to TRBJ1-5; TRBD1 might be the D (5 bases). V was shortened by 2 bases and J by 7 bases, with 18 bases between the two germline ends. Germline values: CDR1 MNHNY, CDR2 SVGAGI (reference sequence). The CDR3 loop spans 16 amino acids. The CDR3 spells CASSYTVAGSNQPQHF. The CDR3 region has the DNA TGTGCCAGCAGTTACACCGTCGCAGGGTCTAACCAGCCCCAGCATTTT.

The chain carries TRBV19 and TRBJ1-6; a weak D match, TRBD1 (5 bases). The CDR3 loop spans 17 amino acids. V shed 9 bases and J shed 0 bases, with 18 bases lying between them. Germline V gene sequence: CDR1 LNHDA, CDR2 SQIVND (reference sequence). The CDR3 region has the DNA TGTGCCAGCATGAATACAGGAGTTAGCTCCTATAATTCACCCCTCCACTTT. It yields the protein CASMNTGVSSYNSPLHF.

The chain joins TRBV7-9 to TRBJ2-1, with 7 bases matching TRBD1. Germline V CDR1 and CDR2: SEHNR, FQNEAQ (reference sequence). This CDR3 has 12 residues. The V gene end was trimmed by 1 base and the J gene end by 14 bases; junction bases not matched to a gene: 5. Here the CDR3 DNA reads TGTGCCAGCAGCTTAGGAGGGGGCAGCAAGTTCTTC. The encoded protein is CASSLGGGSKFF.

The chain recombines TRBV2 with TRBJ2-1; 8 bases match TRBD2. The CDR3 consists of 13 residues. The V gene end was trimmed by 4 bases and the J gene end by 9 bases; junction bases not matched to a gene: 5. The germline V gene encodes CDR1 SNHLY and CDR2 FYNNEI. CDR3 amino acids: CASSAGGSGEQFF. As DNA, the CDR3 is TGTGCCAGCAGTGCGGGGGGGTCAGGTGAGCAGTTCTTC.

This clone was seen a few times. This chain uses TRBV6-2 or TRBV6-3 with TRBJ2-5, with TRBD1 matching over 8 bases. The length of the CDR3 is 16 residues. The J segment lost 4 bases and the V segment lost 2 bases, leaving 9 bases of the junction unmatched. From germline, CDR1 is MNHEY and CDR2 SVGEGT. The CDR3 sequence is CASSYPADRDGETQYF. CDR3 DNA: TGTGCCAGCAGTTACCCCGCGGACAGGGACGGAGAGACCCAGTACTTC.

V gene TRBV6-5 combines with J gene TRBJ2-7; D gene ambiguous. V dropped 6 bases and J dropped 2 bases, with 14 bases sitting between them. CDR1 and CDR2 from the germline V gene are MNHEY and SVGAGI. This CDR3 has 14 amino acids. The DNA for the CDR3 is TGTGCCAGCAGCCTCCTACCGCCCACCTACGAGCAGTACTTC. Its translation: CASSLLPPTYEQYF.

The CDR3: CASRPRQGNYGYTF. In DNA form, the CDR3 reads TGTGCCAGCAGACCTAGACAGGGGAACTATGGCTACACCTTC. The chain combines TRBV2 with TRBJ1-2, with 8 bases aligning to TRBD1. CDR1 is SNHLY and CDR2 is FYNNEI in the germline V gene. The J segment lost 2 bases and the V segment lost 6 bases, leaving 5 bases of the junction unmatched. The CDR3 is made up of 14 amino acids.

This clone occurred once. This rearrangement joins TRBV2 to TRBJ2-4; D not resolved. The CDR3 is 11 amino acids. V lost 8 bases and J 1 base, leaving 3 bases between the germline ends. Germline CDR1 is SNHLY and CDR2 is FYNNEI. The CDR3 region has the DNA TGTGCCAGCGGCGCCAAAAACATTCAGTACTTC. Translating gives CASGAKNIQYF.